Below, 3 T cell receptor beta chains from the same sample are listed, as sequenced in a study of blood T cell repertoires in COVID-19. Some clones are missing from TCRdb's copy, which holds only in-frame ones; the method was immunoSEQ multiplex PCR. The sample has under 80,000 clones, about 87% seen once; the top ten hold roughly 1%. The sample consisted of peripheral blood. The origin of the receptors is a man between 65 and 85 years old with acute or convalescent COVID-19.

J is TRBJ2-7 and V is TRBV19, with D possibly being TRBD1 (6 bases). V was cut by 5 bases and J by 3 bases, with 14 bases left in between. Germline V gene data show CDR1 as LNHDA and CDR2 as SQIVND (reference sequence). The CDR3 loop spans 14 amino acids. CDR3 loop: CASSVGTTRYEQYF. The CDR3 region has the DNA TGTGCCAGTAGTGTCGGGACAACTCGCTACGAGCAGTACTTC. Full variable domain (missing parts from reference TRBV19 and TRBJ2-7): DGGITQSPKYLFRKEGQNVTLSCEQNLNHDAMYWYRQDPGQGLRLIYYSQIVNDFQKGDIAEGYSVSREKKESFPLTVTSAQKNPTAFYLCASSVGTTRYEQYFGPGTRLTVT.

The chain joins TRBV5-4 to TRBJ1-1; no clear D. V lost 1 base to trimming and J lost 4 bases, with 5 bases between them. CDR3 size: 12 residues. CDR1 and CDR2 from the germline V gene are SGHNT and YYREEE (reference sequence). CDR3 loop: CASSLLGTEAFF. The DNA of the CDR3 is TGTGCCAGCAGCTTGCTCGGCACTGAAGCTTTCTTT.

This sequence joins TRBV14 and TRBJ1-4; the match to TRBD1 covers 9 bases. The CDR3 runs to 16 residues. Germline assignment: CDR1 SGHDN and CDR2 FVKESK. Trimming cost V 3 bases and J 8 bases; bases outside gene matches: 10. The CDR3 sequence is CASSQDRGGGYEKLFF. DNA for the CDR3: TGTGCCAGCAGCCAGGACAGGGGTGGAGGGTACGAAAAACTGTTTTTT.